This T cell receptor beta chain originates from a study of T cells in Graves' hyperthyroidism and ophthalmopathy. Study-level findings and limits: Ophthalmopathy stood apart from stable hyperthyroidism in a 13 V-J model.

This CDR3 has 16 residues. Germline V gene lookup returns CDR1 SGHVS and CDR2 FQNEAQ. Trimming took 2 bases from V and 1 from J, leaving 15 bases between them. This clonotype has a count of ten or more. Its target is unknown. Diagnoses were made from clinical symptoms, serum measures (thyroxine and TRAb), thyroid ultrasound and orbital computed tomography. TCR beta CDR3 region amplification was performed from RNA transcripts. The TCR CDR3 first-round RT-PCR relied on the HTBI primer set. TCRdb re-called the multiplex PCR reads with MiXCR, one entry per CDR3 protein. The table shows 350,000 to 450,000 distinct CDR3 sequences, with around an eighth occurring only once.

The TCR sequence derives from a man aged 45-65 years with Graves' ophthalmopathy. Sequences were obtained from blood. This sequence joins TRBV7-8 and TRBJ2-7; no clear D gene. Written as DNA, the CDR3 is TGTGCCAGCAGCTTACAACGTGACACTCCTTCCTACGAGCAGTACTTC. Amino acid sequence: CASSLQRDTPSYEQYF.